The 9 T cell receptor beta chains reported below all come from one sample, sequenced in a study of shared clonotypes between healthy human individuals. The assay was immunoSEQ multiplex PCR, and TCRdb's table has in-frame clones only and misses some. The data contain 400,000 to 500,000 clones, 79% of them singletons. Material: PBMCs. The receptors were gathered from a woman in her thirties or forties in good health. Some clones in this sample may be carry-over from other donors' samples.

V gene TRBV27 combines with J gene TRBJ1-1; TRBD1 agrees at 7 bases. CDR1 MNHEY and CDR2 SMNVEV come from the germline V gene (reference sequence). The CDR3 totals 16 residues. V gave up 5 bases and J gave up 0 bases; unmatched junction bases: 9. The CDR3 here is CASSANRDSLNTEAFF. As DNA, the CDR3 is TGTGCCAGCAGTGCGAATCGGGACAGCCTGAACACTGAAGCTTTCTTT.

The chain is built from TRBV5-1 and TRBJ2-1, with a tentative D call TRBD1 (6 bases). V was trimmed by 1 base and J by 3 bases, leaving 11 bases between them. The CDR3 totals 15 residues. Germline V gene sequence: CDR1 SGHRS, CDR2 YFSETQ. CDR3 DNA: TGCGCCAGCAGCTTGTCTCCAGGGGTCTACAATGAGCAGTTCTTC. Translation gives CASSLSPGVYNEQFF.

There are a few counts of this clone. The V and J genes are TRBV25-1 and TRBJ1-2, with D perhaps matching TRBD1 (5 bases). CDR1 and CDR2 from the germline V gene are MGHDK and SYGVNS. The CDR3 extends over 14 amino acids. V shed 3 bases and J shed 3 bases, with 11 bases lying between them. The CDR3 DNA is TGTGCCAGCAGTGAGGGCCAGGGCGACTATGGCTACACCTTC. Its translation: CASSEGQGDYGYTF.

The chain carries TRBV10-2 and TRBJ2-5, with 11 bases aligning to TRBD2. Germline CDR1 is WSHSY and CDR2 is SAAADI. The CDR3 is 16 amino acids. Germline trimming cut 6 bases from V and 5 bases from J; bases unmatched to any gene: 11. The DNA of the CDR3 is TGCGCCAGCAGCCTAACTAGCGGGAGTAGTAGGGAGACCCAGTACTTC. Protein: CASSLTSGSSRETQYF.

V gene TRBV11-2 combines with J gene TRBJ2-7; weak D call: TRBD2 (6 bases). This CDR3 is built from 16 residues. Germline lookup yields CDR1 SGHAT and CDR2 FQNNGV. The ends were cut back, 0 bases at V and 6 bases at J, with 18 bases in the middle. The CDR3 DNA sequence: TGTGCCAGCAGCTTAGATAGGGCTGGCGGGACGGGCGAGCAGTACTTC. It yields the protein CASSLDRAGGTGEQYF.

J is TRBJ2-7 and V is TRBV11-2, with 14 nucleotides matching TRBD2. V trimming: 3 bases; J trimming: 5 bases; junction bases outside the gene matches: 3. Germline CDR1 reads SGHAT; CDR2 reads FQNNGV. The CDR3 extends over 15 amino acids. CDR3 nucleotides: TGTGCCAGCAGCTTCGGGGGACTAGCGGGAGACGAGCAGTACTTC. Translation: CASSFGGLAGDEQYF.

The V and J genes are TRBV19 and TRBJ2-7; 9 bases are shared with TRBD2. The CDR3 contains 15 residues. Germline V gene sequence: CDR1 LNHDA, CDR2 SQIVND (reference sequence). Trimming at V came to 4 bases and at J to 6 bases, leaving 10 bases not matched to a gene. The chain's CDR3 is CASSTGTSRVTEQYF. In nucleotides, the CDR3 is TGTGCCAGTAGTACCGGGACTAGCCGTGTAACCGAGCAGTACTTC.

The gene calls are TRBV28 and TRBJ2-7, with 7 bases identical to TRBD1. The CDR3 contains 16 residues. V was clipped by 1 base and J by 4 bases; unmatched bases: 10. From germline, CDR1 is MDHEN and CDR2 SYDVKM. CDR3: CASSLSVPGQKYEQYF. The CDR3, as DNA: TGTGCCAGCAGTTTATCCGTACCGGGACAGAAGTACGAGCAGTACTTC.

The chain couples TRBV6-6 to TRBJ2-2; D unclear. This CDR3 spans 16 amino acids. Trimming removed 6 bases from V and 0 bases from J, with 14 bases in between. Germline CDR1 reads MNHNY; CDR2 reads SVGAGI (reference sequence). For the CDR3, the DNA is TGTGCCAGCAGCTCCCCCGACCGAGCGAACACCGGGGAGCTGTTTTTT. Its protein product is CASSSPDRANTGELFF.